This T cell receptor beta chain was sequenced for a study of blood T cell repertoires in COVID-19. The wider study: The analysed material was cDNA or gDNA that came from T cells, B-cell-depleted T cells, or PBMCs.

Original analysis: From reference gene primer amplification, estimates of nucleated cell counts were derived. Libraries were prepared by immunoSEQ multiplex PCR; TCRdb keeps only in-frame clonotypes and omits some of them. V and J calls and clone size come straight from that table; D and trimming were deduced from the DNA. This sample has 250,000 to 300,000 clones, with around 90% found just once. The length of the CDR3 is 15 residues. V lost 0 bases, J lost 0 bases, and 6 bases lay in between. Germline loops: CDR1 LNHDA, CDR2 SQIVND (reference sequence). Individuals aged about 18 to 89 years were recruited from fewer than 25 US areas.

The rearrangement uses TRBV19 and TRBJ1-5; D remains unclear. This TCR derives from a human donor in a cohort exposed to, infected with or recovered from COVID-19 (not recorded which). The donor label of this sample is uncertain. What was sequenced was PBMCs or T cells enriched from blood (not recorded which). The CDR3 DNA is TGTGCCAGTAGTATAGATCGCGGTAGCAATCAGCCCCAGCATTTT. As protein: CASSIDRGSNQPQHF.